These 5 T cell receptor beta chains were all obtained from the same sample, sequenced in a study of cytomegalovirus exposure and HLA in healthy donors. The primer mix had 60 Vbeta and 13 Jbeta primers. Sequencing was performed with immunoSEQ multiplex PCR; in TCRdb, only in-frame clones are kept and a portion is missing. This repertoire shows about 67,000 clones, about 65% found once; its top ten account for 2% to 2.5%. The sequenced sample consisted of PBMCs. The receptors come from a young woman in good health and CMV-seronegative.

The sample holds one count of this clone. The rearrangement links TRBV7-2 to TRBJ1-6; D not certain. Trimming shortened V by 6 bases and J by 8 bases, and 14 bases separated the two germline ends. The CDR3 runs 14 residues. The germline V gene has CDR1 SGHTA and CDR2 FQGNSA. The CDR3, as DNA: TGTGCCAGCAGTTTTGACTCCGCCGATTCACCCCTCCACTTT. Translation gives CASSFDSADSPLHF.

The chain uses TRBV18 and TRBJ2-5, with TRBD1 identical over 7 bases. CDR3 size: 16 residues. V shed 0 bases, J shed 3 bases, and the junction held 7 bases outside the gene matches. The germline gives CDR1 KGHSH, CDR2 LQKENI. The CDR3 reads CASSPPRGQQEETQYF. The CDR3 DNA is TGTGCCAGCTCACCACCTAGGGGACAGCAGGAAGAGACCCAGTACTTC.

The V call is TRBV7-3, the J call TRBJ2-1, with 9 bases matching TRBD2. The length of the CDR3 is 18 residues. The junction had 15 bases not matched to a gene; V was cut back by 2 bases and J by 7 bases. Germline CDR1 reads SGHTA; CDR2 reads FQGTGA. As DNA, the CDR3 is TGTGCCAGCAGCTTACGTCTGGGAGCGGGGGGACATGGGAATGAGCAGTTCTTC. Its protein is CASSLRLGAGGHGNEQFF.

The chain recombines TRBV4-3 with TRBJ2-6; 8 bases are shared with TRBD2. This CDR3 comprises 21 residues. Germline CDR1 and CDR2: LGHNA and YSLEER. After removal of 0 bases from V and 2 bases from J, the junction contained 15 bases not matched to a gene. The CDR3 DNA reads as TGCGCCAGCAGCCAAGATAGGGTTGGGCGGGGGGCCTTCCCTGGGGCCAACGTCCTGACTTTC. It is translated as CASSQDRVGRGAFPGANVLTF.

This clone showed up just a few times. The V gene is TRBV19, the J gene TRBJ1-5, with D possibly TRBD1 on 5 matching bases. The ends were cut back, 3 bases at V and 4 bases at J, with 7 bases in the middle. The CDR3 contains 13 residues. Germline V CDR1 and CDR2: LNHDA, SQIVND (reference sequence). The CDR3 protein is CASSIGGNQPQHF. DNA of the CDR3: TGTGCCAGTAGTATTGGGGGGAATCAGCCCCAGCATTTT.